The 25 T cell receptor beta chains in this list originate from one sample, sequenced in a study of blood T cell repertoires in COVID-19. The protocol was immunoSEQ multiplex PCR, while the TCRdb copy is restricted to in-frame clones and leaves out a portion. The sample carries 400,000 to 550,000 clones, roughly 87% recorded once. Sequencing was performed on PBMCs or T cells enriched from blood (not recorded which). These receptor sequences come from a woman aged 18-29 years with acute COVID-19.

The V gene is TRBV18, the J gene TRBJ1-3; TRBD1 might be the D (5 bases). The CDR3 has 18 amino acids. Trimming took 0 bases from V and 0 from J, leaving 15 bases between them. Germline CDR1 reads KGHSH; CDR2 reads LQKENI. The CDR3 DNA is TGTGCCAGCTCACCACCGGTTGGACACTTTAACTCTGGAAACACCATATATTTT. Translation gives CASSPPVGHFNSGNTIYF.

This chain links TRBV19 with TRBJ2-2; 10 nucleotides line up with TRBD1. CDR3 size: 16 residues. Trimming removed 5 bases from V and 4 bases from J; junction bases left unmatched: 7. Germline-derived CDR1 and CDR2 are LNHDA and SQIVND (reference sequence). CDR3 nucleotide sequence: TGTGCCAGTAGTCGACAGGGGGCCTCGGGCACCGGGGAGCTGTTTTTT. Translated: CASSRQGASGTGELFF.

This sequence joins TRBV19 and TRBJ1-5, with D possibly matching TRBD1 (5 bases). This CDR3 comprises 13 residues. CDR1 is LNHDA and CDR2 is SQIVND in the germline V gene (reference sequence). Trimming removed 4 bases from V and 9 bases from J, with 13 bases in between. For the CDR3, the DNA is TGTGCCAGTAGTAACCAGGGTGGTGGGCCCCAGCATTTT. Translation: CASSNQGGGPQHF.

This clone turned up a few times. For the CDR3, the DNA is TGTGCCAGCAGCCCGGAGGTGAACACTGAAGCTTTCTTT. This gives the protein CASSPEVNTEAFF. This chain links TRBV2 with TRBJ1-1; D gene ambiguous. The CDR3 extends over 13 amino acids. The V gene's germline CDR1 is SNHLY and CDR2 FYNNEI. Trimming shortened V by 6 bases and J by 0 bases, and 8 bases separated the two germline ends.

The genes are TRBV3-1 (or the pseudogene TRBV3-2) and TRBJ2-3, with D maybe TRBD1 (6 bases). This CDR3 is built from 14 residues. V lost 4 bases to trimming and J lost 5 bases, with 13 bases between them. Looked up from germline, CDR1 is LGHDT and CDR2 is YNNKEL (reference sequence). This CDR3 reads CASSPSIGGDTQYF. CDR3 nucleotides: TGTGCCAGCAGCCCATCGATAGGGGGAGATACGCAGTATTTT.

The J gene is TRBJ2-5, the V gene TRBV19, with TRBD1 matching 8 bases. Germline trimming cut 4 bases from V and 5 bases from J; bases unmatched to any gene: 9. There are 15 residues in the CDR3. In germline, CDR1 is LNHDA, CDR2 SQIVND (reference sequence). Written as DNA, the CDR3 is TGTGCCAGTAGTACTGGGACAGGTTCCTTTGAGACCCAGTACTTC. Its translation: CASSTGTGSFETQYF.

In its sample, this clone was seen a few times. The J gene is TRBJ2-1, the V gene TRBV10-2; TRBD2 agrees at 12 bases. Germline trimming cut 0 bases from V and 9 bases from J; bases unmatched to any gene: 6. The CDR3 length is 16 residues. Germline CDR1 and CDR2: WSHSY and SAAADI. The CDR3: CASSESASGRAGEQFF. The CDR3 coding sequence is TGCGCCAGCAGTGAGTCGGCTAGCGGGAGGGCCGGTGAGCAGTTCTTC.

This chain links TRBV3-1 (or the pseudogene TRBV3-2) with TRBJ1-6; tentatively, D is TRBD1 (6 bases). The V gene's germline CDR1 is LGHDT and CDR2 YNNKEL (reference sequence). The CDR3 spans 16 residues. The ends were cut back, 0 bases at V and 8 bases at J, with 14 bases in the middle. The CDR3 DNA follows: TGTGCCAGCAGCCAAGATAGTTTGGACAGCTATTCACCCCTCCACTTT. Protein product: CASSQDSLDSYSPLHF.

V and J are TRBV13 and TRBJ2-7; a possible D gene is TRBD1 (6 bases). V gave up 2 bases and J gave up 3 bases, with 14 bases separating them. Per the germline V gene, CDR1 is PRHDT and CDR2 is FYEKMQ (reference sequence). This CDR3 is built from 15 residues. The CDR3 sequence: CASSLTGTANYEQYF. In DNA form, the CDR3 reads TGTGCCAGCAGCTTAACAGGGACCGCGAACTACGAGCAGTACTTC.

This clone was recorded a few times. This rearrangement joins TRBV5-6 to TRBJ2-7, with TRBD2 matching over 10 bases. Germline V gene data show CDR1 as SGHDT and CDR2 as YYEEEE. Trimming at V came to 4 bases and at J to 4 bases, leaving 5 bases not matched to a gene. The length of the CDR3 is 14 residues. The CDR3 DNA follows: TGTGCCAGCAGCCCGGGACTAGCGTTTTACGAGCAGTACTTC. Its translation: CASSPGLAFYEQYF.

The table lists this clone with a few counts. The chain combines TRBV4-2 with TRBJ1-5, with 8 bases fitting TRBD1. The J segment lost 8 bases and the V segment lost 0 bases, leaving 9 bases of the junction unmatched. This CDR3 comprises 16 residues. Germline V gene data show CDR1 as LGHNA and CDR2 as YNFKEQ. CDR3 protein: CASSQDSPGGNEPQHF. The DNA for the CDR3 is TGTGCCAGCAGCCAAGACTCCCCAGGGGGCAACGAGCCCCAGCATTTT.

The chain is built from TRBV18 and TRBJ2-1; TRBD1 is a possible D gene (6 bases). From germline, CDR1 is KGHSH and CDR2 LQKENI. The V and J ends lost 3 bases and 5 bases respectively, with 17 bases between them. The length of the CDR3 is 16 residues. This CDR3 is CASSPPDSVGNNEQFF. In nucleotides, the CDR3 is TGTGCCAGCTCACCGCCGGACAGCGTGGGCAACAATGAGCAGTTCTTC.

The CDR3 loop is CASSSTGGQAEAFF. CDR3 in DNA: TGTGCCAGCAGCTCGACAGGGGGCCAGGCTGAAGCTTTCTTT. This chain joins TRBV7-3 and TRBJ1-1; 10 bases are a match to TRBD1. The CDR3 runs 14 residues. CDR1 is SGHTA and CDR2 is FQGTGA in the germline V gene. The junction had 5 bases not matched to a gene; V was cut back by 4 bases and J by 6 bases.

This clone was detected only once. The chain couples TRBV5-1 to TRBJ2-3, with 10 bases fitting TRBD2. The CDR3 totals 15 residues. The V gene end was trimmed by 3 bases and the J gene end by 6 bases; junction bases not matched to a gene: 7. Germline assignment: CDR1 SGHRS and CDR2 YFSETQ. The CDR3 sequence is CASSSQRGGRDTQYF. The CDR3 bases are TGCGCCAGCAGCTCACAGCGGGGGGGGCGGGATACGCAGTATTTT. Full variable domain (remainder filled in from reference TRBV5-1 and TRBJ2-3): KAGVTQTPRYLIKTRGQQVTLSCSPISGHRSVSWYQQTPGQGLQFLFEYFSETQRNKGNFPGRFSGRQFSNSRSEMNVSTLELGDSALYLCASSSQRGGRDTQYFGPGTRLTVL.

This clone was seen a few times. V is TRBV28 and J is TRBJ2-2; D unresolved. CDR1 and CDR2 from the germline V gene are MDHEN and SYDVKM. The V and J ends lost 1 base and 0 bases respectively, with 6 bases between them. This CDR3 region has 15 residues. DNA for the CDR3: TGTGCCAGCAGTTTATTCGCGACGAACACCGGGGAGCTGTTTTTT. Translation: CASSLFATNTGELFF.

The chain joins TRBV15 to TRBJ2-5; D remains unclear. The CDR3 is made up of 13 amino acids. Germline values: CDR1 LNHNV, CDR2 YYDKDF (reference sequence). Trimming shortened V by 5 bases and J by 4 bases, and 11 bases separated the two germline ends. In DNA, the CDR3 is TGTGCCACCAGCCCGGTCTTTGGAGAGACCCAGTACTTC. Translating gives CATSPVFGETQYF.

The CDR3 spells CASSQLTGRADEQYF. In DNA, the CDR3 is TGTGCCAGCAGCCAACTGACCGGGAGGGCCGACGAGCAGTACTTC. The chain joins TRBV3-1 (or the pseudogene TRBV3-2) to TRBJ2-7, with 8 positions matching TRBD2. The CDR3 has 15 amino acids. Trimming removed 2 bases from V and 5 bases from J; junction bases left unmatched: 8. Germline CDR1 and CDR2: LGHDT and YNNKEL (reference sequence).

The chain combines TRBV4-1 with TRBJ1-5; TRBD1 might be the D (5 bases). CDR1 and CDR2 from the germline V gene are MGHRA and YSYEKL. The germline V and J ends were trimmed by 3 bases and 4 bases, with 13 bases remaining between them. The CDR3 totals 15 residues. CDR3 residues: CASSQAGGENQPQHF. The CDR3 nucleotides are TGCGCCAGCAGCCAGGCTGGAGGGGAAAATCAGCCCCAGCATTTT.

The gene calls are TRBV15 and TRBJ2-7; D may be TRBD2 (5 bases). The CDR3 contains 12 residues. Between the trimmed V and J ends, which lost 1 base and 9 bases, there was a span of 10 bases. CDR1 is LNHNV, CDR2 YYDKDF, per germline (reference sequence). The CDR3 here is CATSRGEGGQYF. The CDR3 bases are TGTGCCACCAGCAGAGGTGAGGGCGGGCAGTACTTC.

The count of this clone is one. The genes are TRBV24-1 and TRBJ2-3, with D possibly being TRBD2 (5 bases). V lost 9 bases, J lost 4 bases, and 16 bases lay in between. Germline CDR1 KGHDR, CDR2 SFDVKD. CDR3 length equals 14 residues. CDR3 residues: CATRANYGADTQYF. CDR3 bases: TGTGCCACCCGTGCGAACTACGGGGCAGATACGCAGTATTTT.

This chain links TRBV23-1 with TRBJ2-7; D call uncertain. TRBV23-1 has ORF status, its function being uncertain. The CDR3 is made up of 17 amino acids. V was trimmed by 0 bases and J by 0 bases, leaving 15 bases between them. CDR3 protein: CASSQSHGSDISYEQYF. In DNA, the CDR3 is TGCGCCAGCAGTCAATCCCACGGTTCAGACATCTCCTACGAGCAGTACTTC.

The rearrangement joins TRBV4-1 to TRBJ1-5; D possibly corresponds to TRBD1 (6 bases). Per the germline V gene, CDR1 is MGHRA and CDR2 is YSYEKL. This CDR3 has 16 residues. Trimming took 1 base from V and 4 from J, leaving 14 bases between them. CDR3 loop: CASSQVAGETNQPQHF. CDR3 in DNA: TGCGCCAGCAGCCAAGTAGCAGGGGAGACAAATCAGCCCCAGCATTTT.

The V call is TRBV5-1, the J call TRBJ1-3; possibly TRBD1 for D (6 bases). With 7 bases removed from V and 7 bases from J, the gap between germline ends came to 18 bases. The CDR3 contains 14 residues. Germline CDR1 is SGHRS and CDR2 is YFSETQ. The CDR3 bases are TGCGCCAGCGGCCAGACAGGCTTAGAGAACACCATATATTTT. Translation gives CASGQTGLENTIYF. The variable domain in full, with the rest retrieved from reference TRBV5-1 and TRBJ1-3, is KAGVTQTPRYLIKTRGQQVTLSCSPISGHRSVSWYQQTPGQGLQFLFEYFSETQRNKGNFPGRFSGRQFSNSRSEMNVSTLELGDSALYLCASGQTGLENTIYFGEGSWLTVV.

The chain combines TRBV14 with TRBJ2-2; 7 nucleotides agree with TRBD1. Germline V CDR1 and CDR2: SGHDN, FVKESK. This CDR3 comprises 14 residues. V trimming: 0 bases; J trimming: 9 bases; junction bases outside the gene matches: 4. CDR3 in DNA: TGTGCCAGCAGCCAAGAGGGGGACAGTCGGGAGCTGTTTTTT. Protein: CASSQEGDSRELFF.

The CDR3 protein is CASRPSRGGQVEQYF. DNA for the CDR3: TGTGCCAGCAGGCCCTCGAGGGGGGGCCAGGTCGAGCAGTACTTC. The V and J genes are TRBV6-5 and TRBJ2-7; D perhaps matches TRBD2 (7 bases). CDR3 length equals 15 residues. Germline CDR1 reads MNHEY; CDR2 reads SVGAGI. Trimming shortened V by 6 bases and J by 6 bases, and 21 bases separated the two germline ends.